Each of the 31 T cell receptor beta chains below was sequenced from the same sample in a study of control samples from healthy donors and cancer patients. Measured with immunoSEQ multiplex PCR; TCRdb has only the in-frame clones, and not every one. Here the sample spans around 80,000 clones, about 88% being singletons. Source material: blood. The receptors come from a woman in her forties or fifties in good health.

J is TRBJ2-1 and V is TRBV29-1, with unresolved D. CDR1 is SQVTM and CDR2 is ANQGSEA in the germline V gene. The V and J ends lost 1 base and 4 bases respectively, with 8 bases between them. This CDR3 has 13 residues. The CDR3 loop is CSVEAERYNEQFF. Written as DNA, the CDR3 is TGCAGCGTTGAAGCGGAACGGTACAATGAGCAGTTCTTC.

The CDR3 here is CATHGAGNPSGANVLTF. The CDR3 region has the DNA TGTGCCACGCACGGGGCAGGAAACCCCTCTGGGGCCAACGTCCTGACTTTC. The chain carries TRBV24-1 and TRBJ2-6; D is possibly TRBD1 or TRBD2 (5 bases each). CDR1 is KGHDR, CDR2 SFDVKD, per germline. Trimming removed 10 bases at V and 0 bases at J, with 18 bases between. CDR3 size: 17 residues.

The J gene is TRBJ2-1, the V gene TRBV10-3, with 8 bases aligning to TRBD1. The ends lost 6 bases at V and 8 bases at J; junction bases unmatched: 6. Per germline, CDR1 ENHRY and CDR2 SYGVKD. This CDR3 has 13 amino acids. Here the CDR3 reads CAIRDREVDEQFF. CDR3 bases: TGTGCCATCAGGGACAGGGAGGTTGATGAGCAGTTCTTC.

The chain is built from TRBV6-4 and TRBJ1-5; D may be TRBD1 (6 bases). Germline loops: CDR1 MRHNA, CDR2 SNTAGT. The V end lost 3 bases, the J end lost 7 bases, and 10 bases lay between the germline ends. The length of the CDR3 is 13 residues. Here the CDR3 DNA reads TGTGCCAGCAGTGAACAGACAGGACAGCCCCAGCATTTT. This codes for CASSEQTGQPQHF.

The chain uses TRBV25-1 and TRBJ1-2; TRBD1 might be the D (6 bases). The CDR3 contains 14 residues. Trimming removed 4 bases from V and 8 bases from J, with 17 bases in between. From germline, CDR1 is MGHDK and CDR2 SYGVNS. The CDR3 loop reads CASSVLRGAEGYTF. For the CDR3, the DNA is TGTGCCAGCAGTGTGTTGAGGGGGGCGGAAGGCTACACCTTC.

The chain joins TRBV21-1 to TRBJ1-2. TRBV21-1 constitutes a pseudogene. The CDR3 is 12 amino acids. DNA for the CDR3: TGTGCCAGCAGCACAAAGAGTAAGGGCTACACCTTC. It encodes CASSTKSKGYTF.

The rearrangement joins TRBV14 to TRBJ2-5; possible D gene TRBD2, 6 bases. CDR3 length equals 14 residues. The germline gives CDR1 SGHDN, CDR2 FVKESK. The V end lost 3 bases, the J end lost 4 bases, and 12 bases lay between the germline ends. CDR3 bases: TGTGCCAGCAGCCAGGAGCTGGGAGGAGAGACCCAGTACTTC. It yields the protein CASSQELGGETQYF.

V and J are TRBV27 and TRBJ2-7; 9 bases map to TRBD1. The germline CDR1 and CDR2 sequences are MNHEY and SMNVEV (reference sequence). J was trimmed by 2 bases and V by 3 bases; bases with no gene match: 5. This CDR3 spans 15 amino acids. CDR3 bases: TGTGCCAGCAGTTTCCGGGACAGGGTCCCCTACGAGCAGTACTTC. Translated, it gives CASSFRDRVPYEQYF.

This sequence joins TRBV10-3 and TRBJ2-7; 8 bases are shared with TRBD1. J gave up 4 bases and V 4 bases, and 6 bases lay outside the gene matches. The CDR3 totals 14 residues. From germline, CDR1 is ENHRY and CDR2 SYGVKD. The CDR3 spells CAISGQGSQYEQYF. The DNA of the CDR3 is TGTGCCATCAGTGGACAGGGGAGTCAGTACGAGCAGTACTTC.

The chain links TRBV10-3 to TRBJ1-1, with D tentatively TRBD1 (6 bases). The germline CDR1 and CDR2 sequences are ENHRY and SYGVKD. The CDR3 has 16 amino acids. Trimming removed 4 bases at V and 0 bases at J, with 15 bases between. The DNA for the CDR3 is TGTGCCATCAGTGGGGGGACACGCGGTCTGAACACTGAAGCTTTCTTT. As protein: CAISGGTRGLNTEAFF.

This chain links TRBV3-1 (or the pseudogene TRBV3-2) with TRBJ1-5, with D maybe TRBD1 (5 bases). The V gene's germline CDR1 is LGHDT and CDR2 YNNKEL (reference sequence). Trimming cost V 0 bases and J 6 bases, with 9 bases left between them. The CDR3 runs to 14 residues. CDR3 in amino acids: CASSQDTTGQPQHF. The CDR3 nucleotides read TGTGCCAGCAGCCAAGACACTACAGGTCAGCCCCAGCATTTT.

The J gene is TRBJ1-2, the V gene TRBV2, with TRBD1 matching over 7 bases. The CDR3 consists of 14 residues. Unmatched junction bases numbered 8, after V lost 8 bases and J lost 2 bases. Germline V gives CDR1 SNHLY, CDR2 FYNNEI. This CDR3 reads CASDPTRGNYGYTF. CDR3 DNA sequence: TGTGCCAGCGACCCAACCAGGGGGAACTATGGCTACACCTTC.

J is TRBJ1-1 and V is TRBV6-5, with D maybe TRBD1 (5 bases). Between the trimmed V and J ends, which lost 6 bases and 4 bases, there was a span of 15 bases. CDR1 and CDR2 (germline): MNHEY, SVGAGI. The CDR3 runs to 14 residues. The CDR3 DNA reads TGTGCCAGCAGGCTAGAGATCGGGGGCACTGAAGCTTTCTTT. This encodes CASRLEIGGTEAFF.

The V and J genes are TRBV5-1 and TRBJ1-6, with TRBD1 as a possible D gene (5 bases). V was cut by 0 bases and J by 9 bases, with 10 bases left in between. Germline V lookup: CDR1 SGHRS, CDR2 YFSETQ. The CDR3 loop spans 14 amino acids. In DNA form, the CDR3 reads TGCGCCAGCAGCTTGGACAGGTTTACTTCACCCCTCCACTTT. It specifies CASSLDRFTSPLHF.

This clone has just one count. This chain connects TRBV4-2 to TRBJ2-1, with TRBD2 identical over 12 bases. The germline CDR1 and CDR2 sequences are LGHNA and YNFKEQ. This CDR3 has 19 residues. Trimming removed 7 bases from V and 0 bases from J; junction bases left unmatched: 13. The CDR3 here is CASTKLYLAGGSSYNEQFF. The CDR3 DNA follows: TGTGCCAGCACCAAGCTATACCTAGCGGGGGGGAGCTCCTACAATGAGCAGTTCTTC.

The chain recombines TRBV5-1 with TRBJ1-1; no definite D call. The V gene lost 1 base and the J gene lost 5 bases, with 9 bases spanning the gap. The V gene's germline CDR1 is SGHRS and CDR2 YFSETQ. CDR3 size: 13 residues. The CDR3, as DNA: TGCGCCAGCAGCTTGCTCAAGAATACTGAAGCTTTCTTT. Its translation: CASSLLKNTEAFF.

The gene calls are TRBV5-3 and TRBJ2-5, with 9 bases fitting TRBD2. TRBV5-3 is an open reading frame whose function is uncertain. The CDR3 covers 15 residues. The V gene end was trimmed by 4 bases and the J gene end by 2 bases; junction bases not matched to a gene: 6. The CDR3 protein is CARSRIAGDQETQYF. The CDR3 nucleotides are TGTGCCAGAAGCCGTATAGCGGGGGATCAAGAGACCCAGTACTTC.

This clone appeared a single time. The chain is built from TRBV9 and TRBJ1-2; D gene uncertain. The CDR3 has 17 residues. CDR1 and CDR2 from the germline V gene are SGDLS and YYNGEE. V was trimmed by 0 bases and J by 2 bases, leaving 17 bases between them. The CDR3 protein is CASSVAVTGLRNYGYTF. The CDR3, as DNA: TGTGCCAGCAGCGTAGCCGTAACGGGATTGCGGAACTATGGCTACACCTTC.

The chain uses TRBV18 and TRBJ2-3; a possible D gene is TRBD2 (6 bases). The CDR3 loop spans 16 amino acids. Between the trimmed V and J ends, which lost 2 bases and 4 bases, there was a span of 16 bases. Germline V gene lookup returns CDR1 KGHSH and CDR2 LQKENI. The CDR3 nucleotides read TGTGCCAGCTCACCAGCCTTGGGGGAGGCTGCAGATACGCAGTATTTT. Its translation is CASSPALGEAADTQYF.

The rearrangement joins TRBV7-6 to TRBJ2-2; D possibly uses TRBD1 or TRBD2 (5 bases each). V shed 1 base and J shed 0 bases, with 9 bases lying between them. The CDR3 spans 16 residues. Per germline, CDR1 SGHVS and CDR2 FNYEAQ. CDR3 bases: TGTGCCAGCAGCTTAGTCGGGGCCCCGAACACCGGGGAGCTGTTTTTT. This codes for CASSLVGAPNTGELFF.

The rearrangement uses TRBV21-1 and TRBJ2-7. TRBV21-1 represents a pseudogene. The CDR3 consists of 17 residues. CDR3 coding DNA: TGTGCCAGCAGCCTATTGAGGGGTGATTGCCCCCTCTACGAGCAGTACTTC. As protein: CASSLLRGDCPLYEQYF.

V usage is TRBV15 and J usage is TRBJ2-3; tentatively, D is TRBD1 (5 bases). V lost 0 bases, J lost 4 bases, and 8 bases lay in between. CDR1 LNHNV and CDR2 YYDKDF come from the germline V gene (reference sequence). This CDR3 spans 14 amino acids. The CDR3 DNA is TGTGCCACCAGCAGAGAGGAACAGGCAGATACGCAGTATTTT. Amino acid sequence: CATSREEQADTQYF. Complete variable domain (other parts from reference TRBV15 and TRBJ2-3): DAMVIQNPRYQVTQFGKPVTLSCSQTLNHNVMYWYQQKSSQAPKLLFHYYDKDFNNEADTPDNFQSRRPNTSFCFLDIRSPGLGDTAMYLCATSREEQADTQYFGPGTRLTVL.

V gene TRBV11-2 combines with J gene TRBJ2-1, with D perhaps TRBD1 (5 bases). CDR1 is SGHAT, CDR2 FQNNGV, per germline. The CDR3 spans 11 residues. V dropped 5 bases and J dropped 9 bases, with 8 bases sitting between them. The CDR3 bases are TGTGCCAGCAGCAAAGGGGTTGAGCAGTTCTTC. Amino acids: CASSKGVEQFF.

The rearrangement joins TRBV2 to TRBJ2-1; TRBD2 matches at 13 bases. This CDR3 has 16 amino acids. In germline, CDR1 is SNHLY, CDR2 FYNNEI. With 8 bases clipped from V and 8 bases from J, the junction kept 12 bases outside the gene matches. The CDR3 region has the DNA TGTGCCAGCTTCCCGAACGGACTAGCGGGGGCCCATGAGCAGTTCTTC. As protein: CASFPNGLAGAHEQFF.

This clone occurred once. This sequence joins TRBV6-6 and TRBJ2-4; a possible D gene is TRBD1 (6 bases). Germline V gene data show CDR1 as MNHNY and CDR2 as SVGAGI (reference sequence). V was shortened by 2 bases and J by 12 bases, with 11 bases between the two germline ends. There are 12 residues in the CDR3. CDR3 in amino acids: CASSYPLQGQYF. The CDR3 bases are TGTGCCAGCAGTTACCCCCTACAGGGTCAGTACTTC.

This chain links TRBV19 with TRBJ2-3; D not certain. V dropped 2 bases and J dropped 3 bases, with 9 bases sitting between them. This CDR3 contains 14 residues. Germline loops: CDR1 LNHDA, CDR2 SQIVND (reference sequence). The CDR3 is CASSIRQSTDTQYF. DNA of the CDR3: TGTGCCAGTAGTATACGGCAGTCGACAGATACGCAGTATTTT. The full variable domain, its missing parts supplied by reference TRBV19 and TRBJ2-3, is DGGITQSPKYLFRKEGQNVTLSCEQNLNHDAMYWYRQDPGQGLRLIYYSQIVNDFQKGDIAEGYSVSREKKESFPLTVTSAQKNPTAFYLCASSIRQSTDTQYFGPGTRLTVL.

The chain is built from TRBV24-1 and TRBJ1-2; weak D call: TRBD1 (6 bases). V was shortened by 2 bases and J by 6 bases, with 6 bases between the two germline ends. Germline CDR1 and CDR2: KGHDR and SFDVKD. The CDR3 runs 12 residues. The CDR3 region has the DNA TGTGCCACCAGTGATTCAGGGGATGGCTACACCTTC. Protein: CATSDSGDGYTF.

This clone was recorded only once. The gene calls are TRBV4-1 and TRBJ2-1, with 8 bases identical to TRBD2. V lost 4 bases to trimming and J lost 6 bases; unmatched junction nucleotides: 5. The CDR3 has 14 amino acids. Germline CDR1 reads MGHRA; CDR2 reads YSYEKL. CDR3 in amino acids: CASSLWGLGNEQFF. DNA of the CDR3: TGCGCCAGCAGCCTATGGGGACTAGGCAATGAGCAGTTCTTC.

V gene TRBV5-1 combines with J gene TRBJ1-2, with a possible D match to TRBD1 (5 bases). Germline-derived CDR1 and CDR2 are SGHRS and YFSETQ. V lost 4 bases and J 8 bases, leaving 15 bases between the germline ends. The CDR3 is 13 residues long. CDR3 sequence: CASSGQGIGGYTF. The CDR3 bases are TGCGCCAGCAGCGGTCAGGGAATTGGCGGCTACACCTTC. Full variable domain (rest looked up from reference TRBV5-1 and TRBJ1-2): KAGVTQTPRYLIKTRGQQVTLSCSPISGHRSVSWYQQTPGQGLQFLFEYFSETQRNKGNFPGRFSGRQFSNSRSEMNVSTLELGDSALYLCASSGQGIGGYTFGSGTRLTVV.

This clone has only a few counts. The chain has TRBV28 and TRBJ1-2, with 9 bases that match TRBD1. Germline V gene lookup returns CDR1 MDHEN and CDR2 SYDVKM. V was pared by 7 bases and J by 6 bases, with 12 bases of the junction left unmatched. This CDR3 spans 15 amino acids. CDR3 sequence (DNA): TGTGCCAGCAAGTACTCCGGGACAGGGTGGGATGGCTACACCTTC. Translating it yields CASKYSGTGWDGYTF.

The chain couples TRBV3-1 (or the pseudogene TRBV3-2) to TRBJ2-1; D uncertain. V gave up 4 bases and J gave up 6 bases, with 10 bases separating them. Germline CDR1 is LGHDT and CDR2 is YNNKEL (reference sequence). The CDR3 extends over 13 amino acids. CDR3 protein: CASSLNEGNEQFF. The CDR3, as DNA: TGTGCCAGCAGCCTCAACGAAGGCAATGAGCAGTTCTTC.